This TCR beta chain was observed in a study of preoperative IRX-2 immunotherapy in early breast cancer. Treatment given: preoperative locoregional IRX-2 cytokine immunotherapy. This phase Ib study tested locoregional IRX-2 cytokine immunotherapy given before surgery. Germline CDR1 is LNHDA and CDR2 is SQIVND (reference sequence). The CDR3 totals 15 residues. V lost 2 bases and J lost 3, with 10 bases in between. This clone was detected only once. Profiled with immunoSEQ multiplex PCR; TCRdb holds only in-frame clones, not every one. The table has about 13,000 clones, roughly 93% seen once. This rearrangement joins TRBV19 to TRBJ1-4, with D unclear. This TCR derives from a human donor with breast cancer. The sample here was taken from a patient treated with IRX-2 immunotherapy. Here the CDR3 reads CASSIRSTSNEKLFF. The CDR3 DNA reads TGTGCCAGTAGTATACGCTCCACGTCTAATGAAAAACTGTTTTTT.